Listed below are T cell receptor beta chains from one sample, sequenced in a study of blood T cell repertoires in COVID-19. The table came from immunoSEQ multiplex PCR; TCRdb's copy has only in-frame clones and leaves some out. The table lists fewer than 400,000 clones, 85% to 90% of them singletons. The sample consisted of PBMCs or T cells enriched from blood (not recorded which). Receptor source: a woman aged 30 to 39 who had recovered from COVID-19. Both conserved end residues are part of each CDR3. Each record gives: J gene, D gene, clone size, V gene, CDR3 protein, CDR3 DNA. The D gene is left open where the match is weak. The size of a clone is reported for some rows only, either as once, few or many, or as a class for expanded clones.

J: TRBJ2-5; D: .; size: .; V: TRBV27; CDR3: CASRLEGTQYF; DNA: TGTGCCAGCAGGCTAGAGGGGACCCAGTACTTC
J: TRBJ2-1; D: .; size: .; V: TRBV5-1; CDR3: CASSLDRATISYNEQFF; DNA: TGCGCCAGCAGCTTGGACAGGGCGACAATATCCTACAATGAGCAGTTCTTC
J: TRBJ1-3; D: .; size: .; V: TRBV19; CDR3: CASSPSVNSGNTIYF; DNA: TGTGCCAGTAGCCCCAGCGTAAACTCTGGAAACACCATATATTTT
J: TRBJ2-3; D: .; size: .; V: TRBV5-1; CDR3: CASSFEGPLTDTQYF; DNA: TGCGCCAGCAGCTTCGAGGGTCCTCTCACAGATACGCAGTATTTT
J: TRBJ1-4; D: TRBD1; size: .; V: TRBV5-1; CDR3: CASSSQGANEKLFF; DNA: TGCGCCAGCAGCAGCCAGGGGGCTAATGAAAAACTGTTTTTT
J: TRBJ1-1; D: .; size: .; V: TRBV9; CDR3: CASSVAAGAGGAFF; DNA: TGTGCCAGCAGCGTAGCCGCAGGGGCGGGTGGGGCTTTCTTT
J: TRBJ2-1; D: .; size: .; V: TRBV4-2; CDR3: CASSLQGGGQNEQFF; DNA: TGTGCCAGCAGCCTCCAAGGGGGGGGCCAGAATGAGCAGTTCTTC
J: TRBJ2-2; D: TRBD2; size: .; V: TRBV3-1/TRBV3-2; CDR3: CASSQGFRTRVTGELFF; DNA: TGTGCCAGCAGCCAAGGATTTAGGACTAGAGTTACCGGGGAGCTGTTTTTT
J: TRBJ1-4; D: TRBD1; size: .; V: TRBV19; CDR3: CASTLDRVNEKLFF; DNA: TGTGCCAGTACGCTTGACAGGGTTAATGAAAAACTGTTTTTT
J: TRBJ2-2; D: TRBD1; size: .; V: TRBV10-1; CDR3: CASTGQANTGELFF; DNA: TGCGCCAGCACTGGACAGGCGAACACCGGGGAGCTGTTTTTT
J: TRBJ1-4; D: .; size: .; V: TRBV7-2; CDR3: CASSPSQVGKLFF; DNA: TGTGCCAGCAGCCCGTCGCAGGTGGGAAAACTGTTTTTT
J: TRBJ2-2; D: TRBD2; size: .; V: TRBV5-1; CDR3: CASSLIAGATGELFF; DNA: TGCGCCAGCAGCTTAATAGCGGGGGCCACCGGGGAGCTGTTTTTT
J: TRBJ2-2; D: .; size: .; V: TRBV11-3; CDR3: CASSLYGGDRTGELFF; DNA: TGTGCCAGCAGCTTATATGGGGGAGACAGGACCGGGGAGCTGTTTTTT
J: TRBJ1-2; D: .; size: .; V: TRBV6-5; CDR3: CATIPRGANYGYTF; DNA: TGTGCCACCATCCCCCGGGGAGCTAACTATGGCTACACCTTC
J: TRBJ1-3; D: TRBD1; size: .; V: TRBV28; CDR3: CASREQGSGNTIYF; DNA: TGTGCCAGCCGAGAACAGGGGAGCGGAAACACCATATATTTT
J: TRBJ1-1; D: TRBD1; size: .; V: TRBV13; CDR3: CASSQQTGGRNTEAFF; DNA: TGTGCCAGCAGCCAACAAACAGGGGGCAGGAACACTGAAGCTTTCTTT
J: TRBJ1-2; D: TRBD1; size: .; V: TRBV12-3/TRBV12-4; CDR3: CASSTDRGYGYTF; DNA: TGTGCCAGCAGCACTGACAGGGGATATGGCTACACCTTC
J: TRBJ2-2; D: .; size: once; V: TRBV27; CDR3: CASSVQGTGELFF; DNA: TGTGCCAGCAGTGTTCAGGGTACCGGGGAGCTGTTTTTT
J: TRBJ2-3; D: .; size: .; V: TRBV3-1/TRBV3-2; CDR3: CASSLRSPSTDTQYF; DNA: TGTGCCAGCAGCCTCCGGAGTCCTAGCACAGATACGCAGTATTTT
J: TRBJ2-5; D: TRBD2; size: many; V: TRBV7-2; CDR3: CASSPGLAGATETQYF; DNA: TGTGCCAGCAGCCCGGGACTAGCGGGTGCCACGGAGACCCAGTACTTC
J: TRBJ1-4; D: .; size: .; V: TRBV19; CDR3: CASSIGQKNEKLFF; DNA: TGTGCCAGTAGTATTGGGCAGAAAAATGAAAAACTGTTTTTT
J: TRBJ1-3; D: .; size: .; V: TRBV10-2; CDR3: CASSQRHRSGNTIYF; DNA: TGCGCCAGCAGTCAAAGACACCGCTCTGGAAACACCATATATTTT
J: TRBJ2-1; D: .; size: .; V: TRBV11-2; CDR3: CASRERVQKGNEQFF; DNA: TGTGCCAGCAGGGAGCGGGTCCAAAAGGGCAATGAGCAGTTCTTC
J: TRBJ2-3; D: .; size: .; V: TRBV6-5; CDR3: CASSYSIVGAGTQYF; DNA: TGTGCCAGCAGTTACTCGATAGTGGGGGCAGGTACGCAGTATTTT
J: TRBJ2-7; D: TRBD2; size: .; V: TRBV6-6; CDR3: CASSWDYRYEQYF; DNA: TGTGCCAGCAGTTGGGACTATCGATACGAGCAGTACTTC
J: TRBJ1-1; D: .; size: .; V: TRBV4-2; CDR3: CASSQGDRNTEAFF; DNA: TGTGCCAGCAGCCAGGGCGACCGGAACACTGAAGCTTTCTTT
J: TRBJ2-7; D: TRBD1; size: .; V: TRBV4-2; CDR3: CASSQSSTGQGDNYEQYF; DNA: TGTGCCAGCAGCCAATCATCCACTGGACAGGGAGATAACTACGAGCAGTACTTC
J: TRBJ2-3; D: .; size: .; V: TRBV11-2; CDR3: CAGRAGGGTDTQYF; DNA: TGTGCCGGTCGGGCAGGAGGGGGCACAGATACGCAGTATTTT
J: TRBJ1-1; D: TRBD1; size: once; V: TRBV27; CDR3: CASSLYGTGGTEAFF; DNA: TGTGCCAGCAGTTTGTACGGGACAGGCGGCACTGAAGCTTTCTTT
J: TRBJ1-2; D: TRBD1; size: .; V: TRBV28; CDR3: CASSLSMTGPDGYTF; DNA: TGTGCCAGCAGTTTATCTATGACAGGGCCTGATGGCTACACCTTC
J: TRBJ2-7; D: TRBD2; size: .; V: TRBV7-2; CDR3: CASSLSRTSIYEQYF; DNA: TGTGCCAGCAGCTTATCCCGGACTAGCATCTACGAGCAGTACTTC
J: TRBJ1-2; D: .; size: .; V: TRBV19; CDR3: CASRKAGSHGYTF; DNA: TGTGCCAGTAGGAAAGCAGGGTCCCATGGCTACACCTTC
J: TRBJ1-2; D: TRBD1; size: .; V: TRBV7-2; CDR3: CASSLSGQASGYTF; DNA: TGTGCCAGCAGCTTATCCGGACAGGCTAGCGGCTACACCTTC
J: TRBJ2-5; D: TRBD1; size: once; V: TRBV4-1; CDR3: CASSQDTGGGQETQYF; DNA: TGCGCCAGCAGCCAAGATACAGGGGGAGGCCAAGAGACCCAGTACTTC
J: TRBJ2-1; D: .; size: .; V: TRBV11-2; CDR3: CASSQWTRNEQFF; DNA: TGTGCCAGCAGCCAATGGACACGGAATGAGCAGTTCTTC
J: TRBJ2-3; D: .; size: once; V: TRBV7-3; CDR3: CASSLLGASVTDTQYF; DNA: TGTGCCAGCAGCTTATTAGGTGCTAGCGTCACAGATACGCAGTATTTT
J: TRBJ1-6; D: TRBD1; size: .; V: TRBV5-1; CDR3: CASNQLGQGDNSPLHF; DNA: TGCGCCAGCAACCAGTTGGGACAGGGTGATAATTCACCCCTCCACTTT